This TCR beta chain originates from a study of vaccination and CD4 T cells after COVID-19. Trimming shortened V by 5 bases and J by 2 bases, and 18 bases separated the two germline ends. CDR1 is DFQATT, CDR2 SNEGSKA, per germline (reference sequence). The CDR3 covers 15 residues. Cultured CD4+ T cell DNA was sequenced using the Oncomine TCR Beta short-read assay. TCRdb analysed the PCR reads with MiXCR anew, one entry per CDR3 protein. The data show about 10,000 distinct CDR3 sequences, around three fifths seen once. Documented treatment: roughly 10-day PBMC culture with coronavirus spike peptide pools or control peptides (ViraFEST assay). Comment on this clonotype: No antigen is known for it.

The chain couples TRBV20-1 to TRBJ2-5; the D call may be TRBD1 or TRBD2 (6 bases each). The receptor comes from a human donor who had recovered from COVID-19. The sequenced material came from CD4+ T cells from blood, cultured in vitro. The CDR3 coding sequence is TGCAGTGCTTATTCGGGCTGGGGGGCTCAAGAGACCCAGTACTTC. This gives the protein CSAYSGWGAQETQYF.